Each of the 28 T cell receptor beta chains below was sequenced from the same sample in a study of blood T cell repertoires in COVID-19. The data were produced by immunoSEQ multiplex PCR, yet TCRdb's version contains in-frame clones alone and is incomplete. The repertoire has about 280,000 clones, 85% of them found once; the top ten carry around 2.3%. Sequenced: PBMCs or T cells enriched from blood (not recorded which). These receptors were taken from a woman between 45 and 65 years old who had recovered from COVID-19.

The gene calls are TRBV10-3 and TRBJ1-5; possible D gene TRBD1, 6 bases. The CDR3 totals 14 residues. V was trimmed by 4 bases and J by 5 bases, leaving 12 bases between them. Per germline, CDR1 ENHRY and CDR2 SYGVKD. Here the CDR3 DNA reads TGTGCCATCAGTGGCACAGGGAGTTATCAGCCCCAGCATTTT. It codes for CAISGTGSYQPQHF.

V gene TRBV6-6 combines with J gene TRBJ2-5; D possibly corresponds to TRBD2 (6 bases). This CDR3 has 11 amino acids. The V and J ends lost 7 bases and 6 bases respectively, with 9 bases between them. Germline V gene sequence: CDR1 MNHNY, CDR2 SVGAGI (reference sequence). The CDR3: CASKEGQTQYF. CDR3 bases: TGTGCCAGCAAGGAGGGGCAGACCCAGTACTTC.

The chain joins TRBV29-1 to TRBJ1-1; 7 bases align to TRBD1. CDR1 and CDR2 from the germline V gene are SQVTM and ANQGSEA. The ends lost 2 bases at V and 6 bases at J; junction bases unmatched: 3. The CDR3 spans 12 residues. As DNA, the CDR3 is TGCAGCGTTGAACGGGACAGAGCTGAAGCTTTCTTT. As protein: CSVERDRAEAFF.

In nucleotides, the CDR3 is TGTGCCAGCAGCGAGGGACTAGCGGCCACAGATACGCAGTATTTT. Translation: CASSEGLAATDTQYF. This sequence joins TRBV11-3 and TRBJ2-3; 11 bases line up with TRBD2. This CDR3 is 15 amino acids long. Germline V gene sequence: CDR1 SGHNT, CDR2 YENEEA. J lost 2 bases, V lost 5 bases, and 3 bases had no gene match.

The genes are TRBV29-1 and TRBJ1-2; tentatively, D is TRBD1 (6 bases). V lost 3 bases, J lost 8 bases, and 10 bases lay in between. The CDR3 has 11 amino acids. Germline CDR1 is SQVTM and CDR2 is ANQGSEA. CDR3 sequence (DNA): TGCAGCGTTGAGTGGGGGCACGGCTACACCTTC. Protein: CSVEWGHGYTF.

This sequence joins TRBV7-2 and TRBJ1-5; no reliable D call. Trimming removed 2 bases from V and 3 bases from J, with 17 bases in between. The CDR3 loop spans 17 amino acids. The germline V gene encodes CDR1 SGHTA and CDR2 FQGNSA. The CDR3 loop is CASSLNSLGHPNQPQHF. CDR3 DNA: TGTGCCAGCAGCTTAAATTCCCTGGGCCATCCCAATCAGCCCCAGCATTTT.

The rearrangement uses TRBV19 and TRBJ1-2; D is undetermined. CDR1 is LNHDA and CDR2 is SQIVND in the germline V gene (reference sequence). The CDR3 extends over 14 amino acids. V was pared by 5 bases and J by 4 bases, with 14 bases between. For the CDR3, the DNA is TGTGCCAGTAGTGTGTCTCAGGTGGGCTATGGCTACACCTTC. Protein product: CASSVSQVGYGYTF.

The chain couples TRBV6-5 to TRBJ1-1; TRBD1 might be the D (5 bases). The CDR3 is 13 amino acids. Trimming removed 8 bases at V and 0 bases at J, with 10 bases between. From germline, CDR1 is MNHEY and CDR2 SVGAGI. In nucleotides, the CDR3 is TGTGCCAGCGCCCGGGGGATGAACACTGAAGCTTTCTTT. Translation: CASARGMNTEAFF.

The chain is built from TRBV19 and TRBJ1-2; TRBD1 aligns across 8 bases. In germline, CDR1 is LNHDA, CDR2 SQIVND (reference sequence). The trim removed 7 bases at V and 3 bases at J, leaving 7 bases unmatched. The CDR3 totals 14 residues. Here the CDR3 DNA reads TGTGCCAGTAAGGGGGACAGGCTGGACTATGGCTACACCTTC. Its protein is CASKGDRLDYGYTF.

The V call is TRBV2, the J call TRBJ1-1; 7 bases agree with TRBD1. Germline values: CDR1 SNHLY, CDR2 FYNNEI. This CDR3 spans 15 amino acids. V was clipped by 2 bases and J by 4 bases; unmatched bases: 7. CDR3 amino acids: CASSETGGGRTEAFF. The CDR3 DNA is TGTGCCAGCAGTGAAACTGGAGGGGGCCGCACTGAAGCTTTCTTT.

This chain links TRBV30 with TRBJ1-4; 10 bases align to TRBD1. V dropped 3 bases and J dropped 8; count of bases not matched to a gene: 3. This CDR3 is built from 13 residues. CDR1 is GTSNPN and CDR2 is SVGIG in the germline V gene (reference sequence). This CDR3 reads CAWRDRGLEKLFF. DNA for the CDR3: TGTGCCTGGAGAGACAGGGGGCTAGAAAAACTGTTTTTT. Filled out from reference TRBV30 and TRBJ1-4, the complete variable domain reads SQTIHQWPATLVQPVGSPLSLECTVEGTSNPNLYWYRQAAGRGLQLLFYSVGIGQISSEVPQNLSASRPQDRQFILSSKKLLLSDSGFYLCAWRDRGLEKLFFGSGTQLSVL.

CDR3 DNA sequence: TGTGCCAGCAGTTACGTCGGGAGACACACCGGGGAGCTGTTTTTT. Translation gives CASSYVGRHTGELFF. The V gene is TRBV6-2 or TRBV6-3, the J gene TRBJ2-2, with a weak D call TRBD2 (6 bases). This CDR3 has 15 residues. V was pared by 2 bases and J by 3 bases, with 10 bases between. Germline V gives CDR1 MNHEY, CDR2 SVGEGT.

The J gene is TRBJ2-1, the V gene TRBV29-1; 9 bases align to TRBD2. The germline V gene encodes CDR1 SQVTM and CDR2 ANQGSEA. The CDR3 consists of 14 residues. The J segment lost 8 bases and the V segment lost 2 bases, leaving 7 bases of the junction unmatched. As DNA, the CDR3 is TGCAGCGTTGAACTGGGCGGGGGGGTCGATGAGCAGTTCTTC. Its translation: CSVELGGGVDEQFF.

The rearrangement uses TRBV19 and TRBJ2-7; TRBD1 matches at 8 bases. CDR1 is LNHDA, CDR2 SQIVND, per germline (reference sequence). The CDR3 consists of 13 residues. Trimming took 10 bases from V and 6 from J; bases not matched to a gene: 11. The CDR3 loop reads CATSGTGWAEQYF. CDR3 nucleotide sequence: TGTGCCACCTCCGGGACAGGCTGGGCCGAGCAGTACTTC.

This clone has only one observation. The genes are TRBV20-1 and TRBJ2-5; unclear D gene. The V gene lost 0 bases and the J gene lost 12 bases, with 11 bases spanning the gap. Germline V gene sequence: CDR1 DFQATT, CDR2 SNEGSKA (reference sequence). The CDR3 sequence is 11 residues long. CDR3 nucleotides: TGCAGTGCTAGAGATCTGACTTCCGAGTACTTC. Its protein product is CSARDLTSEYF.

The J gene is TRBJ2-3, the V gene TRBV2; 14 bases match TRBD2. V trimming: 6 bases; J trimming: 4 bases; junction bases outside the gene matches: 9. Germline values: CDR1 SNHLY, CDR2 FYNNEI. The CDR3 consists of 17 residues. The CDR3 DNA reads as TGTGCCAGCAGCCCGGGACTAGCGGGAGTCGGGGCAGATACGCAGTATTTT. Translation gives CASSPGLAGVGADTQYF. Complete variable domain (other parts from reference TRBV2 and TRBJ2-3): EPEVTQTPSHQVTQMGQEVILRCVPISNHLYFYWYRQILGQKVEFLVSFYNNEISEKSEIFDDQFSVERPDGSNFTLKIRSTKLEDSAMYFCASSPGLAGVGADTQYFGPGTRLTVL.

The rearrangement uses TRBV6-5 and TRBJ2-5; weak D call: TRBD2 (7 bases). This CDR3 comprises 14 residues. In germline, CDR1 is MNHEY, CDR2 SVGAGI. With 2 bases removed from V and 5 bases from J, the gap between germline ends came to 12 bases. The CDR3 coding sequence is TGTGCCAGCAGTTACAGGGGGGGACGCGAGACCCAGTACTTC. This codes for CASSYRGGRETQYF.

The rearrangement links TRBV30 to TRBJ2-2; D call uncertain. The CDR3 spans 12 residues. The V end was cut by 2 bases, the J end by 9 bases, with 10 bases between. Germline V lookup: CDR1 GTSNPN, CDR2 SVGIG (reference sequence). The CDR3 sequence: CAWSRQTRELFF. The CDR3, as DNA: TGTGCCTGGAGTCGACAAACCCGGGAGCTGTTTTTT.

The V gene is TRBV4-2, the J gene TRBJ1-1; no reliable D call. V lost 0 bases, J lost 4 bases, and 9 bases lay in between. The CDR3 is 14 amino acids. The germline V gene has CDR1 LGHNA and CDR2 YNFKEQ. The CDR3 protein is CASSQEFRVTEAFF. Written as DNA, the CDR3 is TGTGCCAGCAGCCAAGAGTTCCGAGTCACTGAAGCTTTCTTT.

The chain uses TRBV2 and TRBJ2-1; D remains ambiguous. Germline CDR1 and CDR2: SNHLY and FYNNEI. CDR3 length: 11 residues. Trimming left V 5 bases short and J 4 bases short, with 3 bases between. CDR3 sequence (DNA): TGTGCCAGCAGTCCGTACAATGAGCAGTTCTTC. The encoded protein is CASSPYNEQFF. The variable domain in full, completed from reference TRBV2 and TRBJ2-1, reads EPEVTQTPSHQVTQMGQEVILRCVPISNHLYFYWYRQILGQKVEFLVSFYNNEISEKSEIFDDQFSVERPDGSNFTLKIRSTKLEDSAMYFCASSPYNEQFFGPGTRLTVL.

The gene calls are TRBV7-2 and TRBJ1-2; tentatively, D is TRBD1 (5 bases). This CDR3 is built from 15 residues. The V and J ends lost 7 bases and 0 bases respectively, with 15 bases between them. The V gene's germline CDR1 is SGHTA and CDR2 FQGNSA. CDR3 protein: CASNLRSGTNYGYTF. The CDR3 DNA reads as TGTGCCAGCAACCTTAGATCAGGGACTAACTATGGCTACACCTTC.

The V gene is TRBV19, the J gene TRBJ1-1; 9 positions match TRBD1. Per germline, CDR1 LNHDA and CDR2 SQIVND (reference sequence). Unmatched junction bases numbered 4, after V lost 5 bases and J lost 3 bases. The CDR3 has 14 amino acids. The CDR3 nucleotides read TGTGCCAGTAGTTCTAGGACAGGGGACACTGAAGCTTTCTTT. Translated: CASSSRTGDTEAFF.

This clone appeared a single time. The rearrangement joins TRBV9 to TRBJ2-7, with 7 bases fitting TRBD2. This CDR3 has 13 amino acids. Germline lookup yields CDR1 SGDLS and CDR2 YYNGEE. J gave up 6 bases and V 0 bases, and 3 bases lay outside the gene matches. As DNA, the CDR3 is TGTGCCAGCAGCGTAGCACCGGGGGGCGAGCAGTACTTC. It translates to CASSVAPGGEQYF.

The chain uses TRBV19 and TRBJ2-1; D unclear. Looked up from germline, CDR1 is LNHDA and CDR2 is SQIVND (reference sequence). The CDR3 spans 13 residues. V was trimmed by 7 bases and J by 9 bases, leaving 16 bases between them. The chain's CDR3 is CASTHPSGGEQFF. The CDR3, as DNA: TGTGCCAGTACCCATCCATCGGGTGGTGAGCAGTTCTTC. The entire variable domain, with the rest obtained from reference TRBV19 and TRBJ2-1, is as follows: DGGITQSPKYLFRKEGQNVTLSCEQNLNHDAMYWYRQDPGQGLRLIYYSQIVNDFQKGDIAEGYSVSREKKESFPLTVTSAQKNPTAFYLCASTHPSGGEQFFGPGTRLTVL.

The genes are TRBV24-1 and TRBJ2-1; 11 nucleotides agree with TRBD2. Unmatched junction bases numbered 3, after V lost 2 bases and J lost 7 bases. Germline V gene data show CDR1 as KGHDR and CDR2 as SFDVKD. CDR3 length equals 15 residues. CDR3 residues: CATSDSGTSGNEQFF. The DNA of the CDR3 is TGTGCCACCAGTGATTCCGGGACTAGCGGAAATGAGCAGTTCTTC.

The genes are TRBV7-9 and TRBJ1-2; the D is unclear. Germline CDR1 SEHNR, CDR2 FQNEAQ (reference sequence). Trimming took 3 bases from V and 8 from J, leaving 13 bases between them. The length of the CDR3 is 13 residues. This CDR3 reads CASSLRRAGGYTF. DNA for the CDR3: TGTGCCAGCAGCTTGCGGAGGGCCGGAGGCTACACCTTC.

This chain uses TRBV3-1 (or the pseudogene TRBV3-2) with TRBJ1-2; 7 bases line up with TRBD1. In germline, CDR1 is LGHDT, CDR2 YNNKEL (reference sequence). V shed 5 bases and J 2 bases; nucleotides not matched to a gene: 2. CDR3 length: 13 amino acids. CDR3: CASSVGQNYGYTF. CDR3 DNA: TGTGCCAGCAGCGTGGGACAGAACTATGGCTACACCTTC.

The chain couples TRBV29-1 to TRBJ2-7; 10 bases map to TRBD1. Germline CDR1 SQVTM, CDR2 ANQGSEA. V lost 3 bases to trimming and J lost 7 bases; unmatched junction nucleotides: 9. This CDR3 has 14 residues. The CDR3, as DNA: TGCAGCGTTGAGGCGGGGACAGGGGCGAGGGAGCAGTACTTC. Its protein product is CSVEAGTGAREQYF.